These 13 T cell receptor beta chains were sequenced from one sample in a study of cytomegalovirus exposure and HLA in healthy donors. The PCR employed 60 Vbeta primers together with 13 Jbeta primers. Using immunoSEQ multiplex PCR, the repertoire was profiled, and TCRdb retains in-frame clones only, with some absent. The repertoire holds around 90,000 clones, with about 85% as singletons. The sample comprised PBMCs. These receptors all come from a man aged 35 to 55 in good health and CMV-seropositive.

The CDR3 spells CASSPGTGIYGYTF. In nucleotides, the CDR3 is TGTGCCAGCAGCCCCGGGACAGGGATCTATGGCTACACCTTC. The chain couples TRBV2 to TRBJ1-2; 9 nucleotides match TRBD1. V was pared by 6 bases and J by 4 bases, with 6 bases of the junction left unmatched. Germline V CDR1 and CDR2: SNHLY, FYNNEI. The CDR3 length is 14 residues.

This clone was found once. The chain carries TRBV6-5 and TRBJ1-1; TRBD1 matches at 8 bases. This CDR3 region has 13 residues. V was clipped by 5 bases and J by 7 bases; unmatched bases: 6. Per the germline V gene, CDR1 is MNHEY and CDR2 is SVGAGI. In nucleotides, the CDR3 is TGTGCCAGCAGTGAAGTGGGACAGGATGAAGCTTTCTTT. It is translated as CASSEVGQDEAFF.

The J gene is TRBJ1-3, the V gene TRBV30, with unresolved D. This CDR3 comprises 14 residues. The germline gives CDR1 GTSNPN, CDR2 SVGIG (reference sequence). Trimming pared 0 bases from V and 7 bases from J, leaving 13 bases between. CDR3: CAWSVGGSGNTIYF. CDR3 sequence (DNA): TGTGCCTGGAGTGTAGGCGGCAGTGGGAACACCATATATTTT.

DNA for the CDR3: TGCGCCAGCAGCCCAGAGACAGGGGTTGGTGGCTACACCTTC. Residues: CASSPETGVGGYTF. The V call is TRBV5-1, the J call TRBJ1-2; 8 bases fit TRBD1. CDR1 and CDR2 from the germline V gene are SGHRS and YFSETQ. This CDR3 is 14 amino acids long. V trimming: 4 bases; J trimming: 7 bases; junction bases outside the gene matches: 9.

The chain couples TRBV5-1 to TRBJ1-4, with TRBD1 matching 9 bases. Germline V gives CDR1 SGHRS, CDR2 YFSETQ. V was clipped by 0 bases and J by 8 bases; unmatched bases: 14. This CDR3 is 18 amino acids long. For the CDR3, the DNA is TGCGCCAGCAGCTTGGCACCCGGACAGGGGCTTGCAGAAGAAAAACTGTTTTTT. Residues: CASSLAPGQGLAEEKLFF.

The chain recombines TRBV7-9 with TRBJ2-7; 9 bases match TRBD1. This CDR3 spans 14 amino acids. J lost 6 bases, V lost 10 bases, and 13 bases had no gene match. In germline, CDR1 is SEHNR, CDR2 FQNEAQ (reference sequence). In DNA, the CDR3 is TGTGCCACGGAGGGGGGACAGGGTACTCTCGAGCAGTACTTC. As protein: CATEGGQGTLEQYF.

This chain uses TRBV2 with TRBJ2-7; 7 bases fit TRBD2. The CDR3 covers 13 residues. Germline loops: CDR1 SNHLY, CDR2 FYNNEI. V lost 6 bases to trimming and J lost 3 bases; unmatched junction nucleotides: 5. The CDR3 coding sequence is TGTGCCAGCAGGTGGGAGGGCAACTACGAGCAGTACTTC. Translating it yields CASRWEGNYEQYF. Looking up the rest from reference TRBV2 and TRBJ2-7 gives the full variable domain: EPEVTQTPSHQVTQMGQEVILRCVPISNHLYFYWYRQILGQKVEFLVSFYNNEISEKSEIFDDQFSVERPDGSNFTLKIRSTKLEDSAMYFCASRWEGNYEQYFGPGTRLTVT.

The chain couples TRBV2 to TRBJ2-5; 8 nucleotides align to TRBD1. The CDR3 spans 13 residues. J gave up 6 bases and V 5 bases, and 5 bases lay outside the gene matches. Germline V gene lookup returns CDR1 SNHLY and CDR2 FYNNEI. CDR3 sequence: CASSTQGGQTQYF. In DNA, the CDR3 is TGTGCCAGCAGTACACAGGGGGGCCAGACCCAGTACTTC.

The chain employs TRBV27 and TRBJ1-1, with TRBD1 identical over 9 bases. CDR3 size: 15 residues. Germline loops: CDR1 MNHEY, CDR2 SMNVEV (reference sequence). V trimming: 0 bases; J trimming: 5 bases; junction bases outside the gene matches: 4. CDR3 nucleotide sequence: TGTGCCAGCAGTTTATCGTACAGGGGGCGGACTGAAGCTTTCTTT. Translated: CASSLSYRGRTEAFF.

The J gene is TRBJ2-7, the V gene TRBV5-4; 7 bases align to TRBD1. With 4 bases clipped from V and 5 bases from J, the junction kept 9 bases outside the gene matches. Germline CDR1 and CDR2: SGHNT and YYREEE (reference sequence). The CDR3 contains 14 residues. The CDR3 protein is CASSKRQGNNEQYF. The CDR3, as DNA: TGTGCCAGCAGCAAAAGACAGGGTAATAACGAGCAGTACTTC. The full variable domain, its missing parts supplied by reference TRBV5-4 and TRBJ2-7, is ETGVTQSPTHLIKTRGQQVTLRCSSQSGHNTVSWYQQALGQGPQFIFQYYREEENGRGNFPPRFSGLQFPNYSSELNVNALELDDSALYLCASSKRQGNNEQYFGPGTRLTVT.

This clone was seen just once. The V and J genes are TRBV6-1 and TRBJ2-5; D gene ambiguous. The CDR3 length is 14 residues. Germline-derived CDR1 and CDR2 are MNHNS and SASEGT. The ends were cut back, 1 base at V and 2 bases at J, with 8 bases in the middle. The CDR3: CASSEETAQETQYF. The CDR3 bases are TGTGCCAGCAGTGAAGAAACAGCTCAAGAGACCCAGTACTTC.

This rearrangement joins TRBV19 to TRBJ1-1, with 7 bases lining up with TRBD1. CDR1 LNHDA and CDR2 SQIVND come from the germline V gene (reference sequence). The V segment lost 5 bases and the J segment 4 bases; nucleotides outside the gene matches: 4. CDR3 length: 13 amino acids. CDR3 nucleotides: TGTGCCAGTAGTCAGCAGGGGGGCACTGAAGCTTTCTTT. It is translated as CASSQQGGTEAFF.

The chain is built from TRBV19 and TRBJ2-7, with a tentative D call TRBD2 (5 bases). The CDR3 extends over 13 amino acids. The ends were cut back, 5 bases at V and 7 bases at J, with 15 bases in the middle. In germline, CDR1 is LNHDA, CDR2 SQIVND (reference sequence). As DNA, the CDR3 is TGTGCCAGTAGTCCCCGGATTACGGGGGAGCAGTACTTC. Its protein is CASSPRITGEQYF.